What follows is one TCR beta chain and its context. Which antigen it targets is not known. No base quality values were provided; no much bigger clone lies one nucleotide off. Library creation used the immunoSEQ multiplex PCR assay. TCRdb holds this immuneACCESS table with in-frame rearrangements only. Some clones are missing; in checked studies, unresolved V genes explain under half, and the rest has no known cause. The sample has over 35,000 clones on record, approximately 94% of them singletons. Of the sample, 7.5% to 10% falls within the top ten clones. This record belongs to a study of T cell changes during pregnancy in multiple sclerosis (dated by TCRdb to about 2019). With respect to the entire study: The study examined how the T cell repertoire changed over the course of pregnancy in women with multiple sclerosis.

V and J are truncated by 7 bases and 3 bases respectively, leaving an intervening sequence of 18 bases. The CDR3 holds 15 amino acids from the cysteine to the phenylalanine. Of all the DNA, just the CDR3 is kept, 45 bases in frame from base 1. CDR1 is given as LNHDA and CDR2 as SQIVND, both from the germline V gene (reference sequence). This sequence uses TRBV19 and TRBJ1-2; the D gene is possibly TRBD1, with 5 bases matching. The specimen comprised CD8+ T cells from peripheral blood mononuclear cells, sampled in the third trimester of pregnancy. The receptor was isolated from a female donor with multiple sclerosis, enrolled in a pregnancy study. The CDR3 protein is CASIPSAGTHYGYTF. The sequenced DNA: TGTGCCAGTATCCCCTCGGCGGGGACTCACTATGGCTACACCTTC.